This T cell receptor beta chain appears in the sequencing data of a study of T cell changes during pregnancy in multiple sclerosis. The method was immunoSEQ multiplex PCR; TCRdb's version includes in-frame clones alone and lacks a portion of them. In the table there are more than 40,000 clones, 75% to 95% of which are singletons. The CDR3 spans 17 residues. After removal of 6 bases from V and 0 bases from J, the junction contained 11 bases not matched to a gene. Germline CDR1 KGHSH, CDR2 LQKENI. The receptor's source is a female donor with multiple sclerosis, enrolled in a pregnancy study. The source material was CD8+ T cells from peripheral blood mononuclear cells, sampled after pregnancy. The chain joins TRBV18 to TRBJ1-3; TRBD1 matches at 7 bases. CDR3 nucleotides: TGTGCCAGCTCGTCGGGACAGCCCGGACTCTCTGGAAACACCATATATTTT. It is translated as CASSSGQPGLSGNTIYF.